This T cell receptor (beta chain) is drawn from a study of T cell responses to AZD1222 COVID-19 vaccine. Study observations and caveats: Repertoire collection took place solely once the T cell response had peaked. Nearly half of the spike-specific TCRs reportedly recognize variant regions that carry no mutations.

The germline V gene has CDR1 MNHEY and CDR2 SVGAGI. Trimming shortened V by 5 bases and J by 7 bases, and 15 bases separated the two germline ends. CDR3 length: 13 amino acids. The data were produced by immunoSEQ multiplex PCR, yet TCRdb's version contains in-frame clones alone and is incomplete. Of some 150,000 clones listed, over 70% were seen once; the top ten hold 8% to 10%. As regards this clone: Its cognate antigen is unknown.

The input for sequencing was peripheral blood, taken 28 days after the second AZD1222 dose. This clonotype originated in an adult who received the AZD1222 COVID-19 vaccine. The chain couples TRBV6-5 to TRBJ2-7; D gene ambiguous. This CDR3 reads CASSPTTEREQYF. Written as DNA, the CDR3 is TGTGCCAGCAGTCCGACCACGGAGCGTGAGCAGTACTTC.